This passage covers 10 T cell receptor beta chains from one sample sequenced in a study of cytomegalovirus exposure and HLA in healthy donors. The PCR used 60 Vbeta and 13 Jbeta primers. Sequencing used immunoSEQ multiplex PCR; TCRdb keeps in-frame clones, though not all of them. This table has more than 95,000 clones, 76% appearing once. The specimen sequenced was PBMCs. These receptors originate from a woman between 18 and 29 years old in good health and CMV-seropositive.

The chain couples TRBV6-6 to TRBJ2-7; TRBD2 aligns across 10 bases. The germline V gene encodes CDR1 MNHNY and CDR2 SVGAGI (reference sequence). Germline trimming cut 5 bases from V and 5 bases from J; bases unmatched to any gene: 6. CDR3 length: 14 amino acids. CDR3 bases: TGTGCCAGCAGTCCCAAGCGGGAGGGTAACGAGCAGTACTTC. Protein: CASSPKREGNEQYF.

About this clone itself: The sample contains more than one DNA sequence encoding this CDR3. The chain recombines TRBV7-9 with TRBJ2-3; no firm D call. With 5 bases removed from V and 0 bases from J, the gap between germline ends came to 12 bases. CDR3 size: 15 residues. Germline values: CDR1 SEHNR, CDR2 FQNEAQ (reference sequence). CDR3 coding DNA: TGTGCCAGCAGCCGACACTGCGCTAGCACAGATACGCAGTATTTT. As protein: CASSRHCASTDTQYF. Using reference TRBV7-9 and TRBJ2-3 for the parts outside the CDR3, the full variable domain is DTGVSQNPRHKITKRGQNVTFRCDPISEHNRLYWYRQTLGQGPEFLTYFQNEAQLEKSRLLSDRFSAERPKGSFSTLEIQRTEQGDSAMYLCASSRHCASTDTQYFGPGTRLTVL.

Only a few counts were recorded for this clone. This rearrangement joins TRBV7-9 to TRBJ1-1; D gene unclear. This CDR3 has 13 amino acids. V dropped 4 bases and J dropped 4 bases, with 10 bases sitting between them. In germline, CDR1 is SEHNR, CDR2 FQNEAQ (reference sequence). The DNA for the CDR3 is TGTGCCAGCAGCTCACCGGGGATCACTGAAGCTTTCTTT. This encodes CASSSPGITEAFF.

The genes are TRBV7-3 and TRBJ2-1; D perhaps matches TRBD2 (7 bases). V was clipped by 5 bases and J by 2 bases, with 16 bases between them. CDR1 and CDR2 (germline): SGHTA, FQGTGA. The CDR3 is 16 residues long. The CDR3 reads CASSLGGGIPYNEQFF. CDR3 coding DNA: TGTGCCAGCAGCCTGGGAGGGGGAATCCCCTACAATGAGCAGTTCTTC.

V and J are TRBV25-1 and TRBJ1-1; D is possibly TRBD1 (5 bases). CDR1 and CDR2 (germline): MGHDK, SYGVNS. V lost 0 bases to trimming and J lost 1 base, with 12 bases between them. CDR3 length: 16 residues. In nucleotides, the CDR3 is TGTGCCAGCAGTGAATACACCACTACAGGGAACACTGAAGCTTTCTTT. Encoded protein: CASSEYTTTGNTEAFF.

DNA of the CDR3: TGTGCCATCAGTGAGTCGATGACAATTGATGGCTACACCTTC. Its protein product is CAISESMTIDGYTF. V is TRBV10-3 and J is TRBJ1-2; no definite D call. Trimming pared 0 bases from V and 6 bases from J, leaving 11 bases between. Germline V CDR1 and CDR2: ENHRY, SYGVKD. The CDR3 has 14 residues.

V is TRBV15 and J is TRBJ2-2; 14 bases match TRBD2. The CDR3 extends over 16 amino acids. V trimming: 1 base; J trimming: 6 bases; junction bases outside the gene matches: 1. CDR1 is LNHNV and CDR2 is YYDKDF in the germline V gene (reference sequence). CDR3: CATSRGGLAGAGELFF. Here the CDR3 DNA reads TGTGCCACCAGCAGAGGGGGACTAGCGGGAGCCGGGGAGCTGTTTTTT.

The count of this clone is one. This rearrangement joins TRBV7-3 to TRBJ1-6; 8 nucleotides match TRBD1. Germline V gives CDR1 SGHTA, CDR2 FQGTGA. The trim removed 5 bases at V and 6 bases at J, leaving 0 bases unmatched. This CDR3 spans 13 amino acids. CDR3 residues: CASSGQGNSPLHF. CDR3 in DNA: TGTGCCAGCAGCGGACAGGGTAATTCACCCCTCCACTTT.

The CDR3 here is CASSLASEAYEQYF. The CDR3 DNA follows: TGCGCCAGCAGCTTGGCCTCGGAGGCCTACGAGCAGTACTTC. The V and J genes are TRBV5-1 and TRBJ2-7; a weak D match, TRBD2 (5 bases). CDR3 length equals 14 residues. The germline V gene encodes CDR1 SGHRS and CDR2 YFSETQ. Trimming took 0 bases from V and 2 from J, leaving 9 bases between them.

The rearrangement links TRBV5-1 to TRBJ2-5, with 7 nucleotides matching TRBD1. Germline CDR1 is SGHRS and CDR2 is YFSETQ. Trimming cost V 1 base and J 2 bases; bases outside gene matches: 8. This CDR3 comprises 16 residues. The CDR3 DNA follows: TGCGCCAGCAGCTTGAGTACGGGACAGCTTCAAGAGACCCAGTACTTC. Translating it yields CASSLSTGQLQETQYF.